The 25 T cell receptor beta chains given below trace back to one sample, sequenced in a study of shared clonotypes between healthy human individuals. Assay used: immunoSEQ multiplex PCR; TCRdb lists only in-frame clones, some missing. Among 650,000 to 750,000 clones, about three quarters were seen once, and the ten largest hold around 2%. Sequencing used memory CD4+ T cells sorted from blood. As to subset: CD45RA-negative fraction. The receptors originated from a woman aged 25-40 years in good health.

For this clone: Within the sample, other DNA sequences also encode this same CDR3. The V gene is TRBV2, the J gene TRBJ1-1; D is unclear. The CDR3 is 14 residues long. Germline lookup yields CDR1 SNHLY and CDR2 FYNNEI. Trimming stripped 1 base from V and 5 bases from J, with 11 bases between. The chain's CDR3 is CASSEEGARTEAFF. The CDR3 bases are TGTGCCAGCAGTGAAGAGGGAGCACGAACTGAAGCTTTCTTT.

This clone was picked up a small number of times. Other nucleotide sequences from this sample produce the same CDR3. The DNA of the CDR3 is TGTGCCAGCAGCCTCGAAGGACAAGGCCAAGAGACCCAGTACTTC. This codes for CASSLEGQGQETQYF. The J gene is TRBJ2-5, the V gene TRBV2, with D possibly TRBD1 on 5 matching bases. The CDR3 runs to 15 residues. Trimming shortened V by 6 bases and J by 1 base, and 15 bases separated the two germline ends. Per germline, CDR1 SNHLY and CDR2 FYNNEI. The variable domain in full, with the rest retrieved from reference TRBV2 and TRBJ2-5, is EPEVTQTPSHQVTQMGQEVILRCVPISNHLYFYWYRQILGQKVEFLVSFYNNEISEKSEIFDDQFSVERPDGSNFTLKIRSTKLEDSAMYFCASSLEGQGQETQYFGPGTRLLVL.

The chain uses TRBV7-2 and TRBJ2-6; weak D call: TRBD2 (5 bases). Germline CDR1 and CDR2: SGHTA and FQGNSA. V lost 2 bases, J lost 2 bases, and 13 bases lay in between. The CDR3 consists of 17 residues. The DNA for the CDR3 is TGTGCCAGCAGCTTAACGGGATTCCCACCTGGGGCCAACGTCCTGACTTTC. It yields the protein CASSLTGFPPGANVLTF.

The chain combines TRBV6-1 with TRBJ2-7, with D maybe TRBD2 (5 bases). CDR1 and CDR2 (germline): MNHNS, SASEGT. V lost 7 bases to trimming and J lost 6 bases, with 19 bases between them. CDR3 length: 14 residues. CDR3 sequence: CASTPSLDFSEQYF. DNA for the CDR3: TGTGCCAGCACTCCCTCCCTGGACTTCTCCGAGCAGTACTTC.

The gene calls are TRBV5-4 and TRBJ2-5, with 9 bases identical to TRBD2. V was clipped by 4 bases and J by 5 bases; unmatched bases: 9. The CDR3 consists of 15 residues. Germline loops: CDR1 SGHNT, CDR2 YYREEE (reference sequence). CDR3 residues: CASSRGREGRETQYF. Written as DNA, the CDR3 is TGTGCCAGCAGCCGAGGGCGGGAGGGCCGGGAGACCCAGTACTTC.

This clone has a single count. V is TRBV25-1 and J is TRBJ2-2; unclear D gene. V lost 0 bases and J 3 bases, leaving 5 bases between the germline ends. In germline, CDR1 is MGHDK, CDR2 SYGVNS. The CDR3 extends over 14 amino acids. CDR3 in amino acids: CASSEYRDTGELFF. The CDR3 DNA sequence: TGTGCCAGCAGTGAATATAGGGACACCGGGGAGCTGTTTTTT.

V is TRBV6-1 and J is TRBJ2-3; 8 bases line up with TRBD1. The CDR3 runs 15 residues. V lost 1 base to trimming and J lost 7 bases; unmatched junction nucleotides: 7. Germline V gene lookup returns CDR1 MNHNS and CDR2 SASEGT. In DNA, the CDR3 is TGTGCCAGCAGTGAAGGGACAGGGTCTTTTAATACGCAGTATTTT. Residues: CASSEGTGSFNTQYF.

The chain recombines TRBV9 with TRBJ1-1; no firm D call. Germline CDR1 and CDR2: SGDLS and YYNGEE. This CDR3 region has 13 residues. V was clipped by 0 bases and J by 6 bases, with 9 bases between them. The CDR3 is CASSVGSRSEAFF. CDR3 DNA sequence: TGTGCCAGCAGCGTAGGATCCCGCTCTGAAGCTTTCTTT.

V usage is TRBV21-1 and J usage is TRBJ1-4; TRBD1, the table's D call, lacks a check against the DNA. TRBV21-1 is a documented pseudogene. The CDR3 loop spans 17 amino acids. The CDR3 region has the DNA TGTGCCAGCAGCTCACCGGGACAGGGAGTAACTAATGAAAAACTGTTTTTT. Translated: CASSSPGQGVTNEKLFF.

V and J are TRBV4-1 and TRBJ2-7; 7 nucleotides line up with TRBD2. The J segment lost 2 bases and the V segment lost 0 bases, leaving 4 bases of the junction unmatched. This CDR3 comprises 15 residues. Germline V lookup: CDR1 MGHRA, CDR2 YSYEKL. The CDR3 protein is CASSQDPAGPYEQYF. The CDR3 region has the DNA TGCGCCAGCAGCCAAGATCCAGCGGGACCCTACGAGCAGTACTTC.

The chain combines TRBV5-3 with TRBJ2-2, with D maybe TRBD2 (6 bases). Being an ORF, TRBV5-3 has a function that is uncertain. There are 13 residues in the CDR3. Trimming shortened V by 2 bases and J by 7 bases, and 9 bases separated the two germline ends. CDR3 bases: TGTGCCAGAAGCTTAGCGGGCATCGGGGAGCTGTTTTTT. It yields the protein CARSLAGIGELFF.

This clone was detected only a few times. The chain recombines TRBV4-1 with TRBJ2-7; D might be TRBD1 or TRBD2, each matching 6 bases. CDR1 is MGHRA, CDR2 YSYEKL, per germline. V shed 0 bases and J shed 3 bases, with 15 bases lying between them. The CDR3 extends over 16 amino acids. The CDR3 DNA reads TGCGCCAGCAGCCAAGATGTGGGGGGACAAAGCTACGAGCAGTACTTC. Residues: CASSQDVGGQSYEQYF.

CDR3 residues: CASSQVRSYKHYEQYF. The DNA of the CDR3 is TGTGCCAGCAGCCAAGTCAGGTCGTACAAACACTACGAGCAGTACTTC. The chain recombines TRBV14 with TRBJ2-7; D ambiguous. Germline values: CDR1 SGHDN, CDR2 FVKESK. The V end was cut by 1 base, the J end by 3 bases, with 16 bases between. CDR3 length: 16 amino acids. Full variable domain (missing parts from reference TRBV14 and TRBJ2-7): EAGVTQFPSHSVIEKGQTVTLRCDPISGHDNLYWYRRVMGKEIKFLLHFVKESKQDESGMPNNRFLAERTGGTYSTLKVQPAELEDSGVYFCASSQVRSYKHYEQYFGPGTRLTVT.

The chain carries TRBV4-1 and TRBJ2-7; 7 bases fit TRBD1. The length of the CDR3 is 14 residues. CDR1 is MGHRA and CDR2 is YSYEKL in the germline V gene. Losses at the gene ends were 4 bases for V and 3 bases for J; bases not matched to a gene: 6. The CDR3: CASSPSAGGYEQYF. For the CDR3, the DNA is TGCGCCAGCAGCCCAAGCGCAGGGGGCTACGAGCAGTACTTC.

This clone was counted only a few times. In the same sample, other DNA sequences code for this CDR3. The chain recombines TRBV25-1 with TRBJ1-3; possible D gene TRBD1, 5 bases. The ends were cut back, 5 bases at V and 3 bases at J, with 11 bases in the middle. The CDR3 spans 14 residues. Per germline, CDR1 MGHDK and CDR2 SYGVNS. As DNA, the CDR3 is TGTGCCAGCAGTCCTATAGGGGTTGGAAACACCATATATTTT. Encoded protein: CASSPIGVGNTIYF. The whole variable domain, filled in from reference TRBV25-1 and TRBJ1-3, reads EADIYQTPRYLVIGTGKKITLECSQTMGHDKMYWYQQDPGMELHLIHYSYGVNSTEKGDLSSESTVSRIRTEHFPLTLESARPSHTSQYLCASSPIGVGNTIYFGEGSWLTVV.

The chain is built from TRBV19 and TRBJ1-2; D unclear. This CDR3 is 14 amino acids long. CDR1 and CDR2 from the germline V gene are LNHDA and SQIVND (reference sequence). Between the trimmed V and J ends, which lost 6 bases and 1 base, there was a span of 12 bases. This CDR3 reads CASRSSGSNYGYTF. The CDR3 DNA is TGTGCCAGTAGAAGTTCTGGCAGTAACTATGGCTACACCTTC.

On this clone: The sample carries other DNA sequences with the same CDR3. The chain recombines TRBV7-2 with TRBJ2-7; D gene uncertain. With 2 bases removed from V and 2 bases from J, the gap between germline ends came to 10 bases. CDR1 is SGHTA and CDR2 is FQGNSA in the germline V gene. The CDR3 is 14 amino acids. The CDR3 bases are TGTGCCAGCAGCTTATCGGGTGGAGCCTACGAGCAGTACTTC. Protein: CASSLSGGAYEQYF.

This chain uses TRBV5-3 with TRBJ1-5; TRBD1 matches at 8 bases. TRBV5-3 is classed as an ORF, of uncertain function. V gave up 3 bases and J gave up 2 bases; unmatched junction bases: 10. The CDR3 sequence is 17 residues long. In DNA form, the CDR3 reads TGTGCCAGAAGCTGGGGACAGGACCTCCGTGGCAATCAGCCCCAGCATTTT. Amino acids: CARSWGQDLRGNQPQHF.

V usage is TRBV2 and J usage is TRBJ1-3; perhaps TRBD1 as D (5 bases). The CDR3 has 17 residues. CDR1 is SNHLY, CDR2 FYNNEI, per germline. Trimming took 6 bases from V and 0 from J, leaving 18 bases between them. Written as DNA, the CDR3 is TGTGCCAGCAGCGTAGAGGGACCGAGAAACTCTGGAAACACCATATATTTT. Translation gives CASSVEGPRNSGNTIYF.

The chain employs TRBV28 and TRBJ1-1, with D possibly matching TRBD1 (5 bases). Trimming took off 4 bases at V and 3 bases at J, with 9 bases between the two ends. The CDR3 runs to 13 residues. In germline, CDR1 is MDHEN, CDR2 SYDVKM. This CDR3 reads CASSSSGHTEAFF. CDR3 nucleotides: TGTGCCAGCAGTTCCTCAGGGCACACTGAAGCTTTCTTT.

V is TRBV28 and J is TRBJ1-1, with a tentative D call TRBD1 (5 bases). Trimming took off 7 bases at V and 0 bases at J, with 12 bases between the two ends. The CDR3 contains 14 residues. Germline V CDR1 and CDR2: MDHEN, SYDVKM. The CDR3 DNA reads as TGTGCCAGCACCCTAGCGACAGTGAACACTGAAGCTTTCTTT. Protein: CASTLATVNTEAFF.

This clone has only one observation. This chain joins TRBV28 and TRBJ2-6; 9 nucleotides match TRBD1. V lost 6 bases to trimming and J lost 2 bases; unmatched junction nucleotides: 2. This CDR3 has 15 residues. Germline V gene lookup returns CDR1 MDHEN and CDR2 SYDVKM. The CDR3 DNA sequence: TGTGCCAGCAGAGGACAGGGGACTGGGGCCAACGTCCTGACTTTC. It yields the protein CASRGQGTGANVLTF.

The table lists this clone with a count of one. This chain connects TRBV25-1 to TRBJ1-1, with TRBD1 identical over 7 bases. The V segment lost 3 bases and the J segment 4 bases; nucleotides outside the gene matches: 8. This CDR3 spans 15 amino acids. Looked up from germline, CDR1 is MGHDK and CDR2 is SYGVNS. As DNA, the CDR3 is TGTGCCAGCAGTGATCGATCCGGGACAGCCACTGAAGCTTTCTTT. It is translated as CASSDRSGTATEAFF.

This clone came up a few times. For the CDR3, the DNA is TGTGCCAGCAGTGCCGGGACAGGGGGTGGGGTAACTAATGAAAAACTGTTTTTT. Translated, it gives CASSAGTGGGVTNEKLFF. The genes are TRBV6-4 and TRBJ1-4, with 11 bases aligning to TRBD1. V shed 4 bases and J 1 base; nucleotides not matched to a gene: 8. CDR1 is MRHNA, CDR2 SNTAGT, per germline. CDR3 length equals 18 residues.

CDR3 protein: CASDNSGNTIYF. In nucleotides, the CDR3 is TGTGCCAGCGACAACAGTGGAAACACCATATATTTT. The chain uses TRBV28 and TRBJ1-3; D remains unclear. V was clipped by 8 bases and J by 3 bases, with 8 bases between them. Germline V lookup: CDR1 MDHEN, CDR2 SYDVKM. The CDR3 is 12 residues long.